The sequence of this TCR beta chain was determined in a study of early T cells in non-severe SARS-CoV-2 infection. TCRdb independently ran MiXCR on the 5' RACE reads; one entry per CDR3 protein. The sample lists fewer than 85,000 distinct CDR3 sequences; 11% were seen once. The V end was cut by 0 bases, the J end by 13 bases, with 18 bases between. The CDR3 covers 14 residues. Germline loops: CDR1 SQVTM, CDR2 ANQGSEA. V gene TRBV29-1 combines with J gene TRBJ1-4, with TRBD1 as a possible D gene (6 bases). This TCR was recovered from an adult who was a healthcare worker with PCR-confirmed SARS-CoV-2 infection or an uninfected control (not recorded which). The source material was whole blood, sampled at baseline. The CDR3 coding sequence is TGCAGCGTTGAAGATCTTCAGGCCGGGGGCGGACTGTTTTTT. Translation: CSVEDLQAGGGLFF.